The T cell receptor (beta chain) described here comes from a study of blood T cell repertoires in COVID-19. Whole-study context: Sites in the United States, Italy and Spain provided acute and convalescent COVID-19 samples.

Looked up from germline, CDR1 is SGHNT and CDR2 is YENEEA. CDR3 length: 16 amino acids. Unmatched junction bases numbered 10, after V lost 7 bases and J lost 4 bases. Original handling: The assay estimated nucleated cells by amplifying reference gene primers. Method: immunoSEQ multiplex PCR; TCRdb's copy keeps in-frame clones and lacks some. That table is the source of V, J and clone size, and D and trimming were worked out from the DNA. The sample holds about 26,000 clones, around 90% seen once. V gene TRBV11-3 combines with J gene TRBJ2-7; 13 bases match TRBD2. The sequence came from a man between 65 and 85 years old with acute or convalescent COVID-19. The specimen was peripheral blood. The CDR3 nucleotides are TGTGCCAGCACTTCTCGCGGGGGACTAGCGGGGTACGAGCAGTACTTC. Protein product: CASTSRGGLAGYEQYF.